This TCR beta chain was recovered during a study of blood T cell repertoires in COVID-19. At the level of the study: There were acute and convalescent COVID-19 samples, and they came from the United States, Italy and Spain. T cells, B-cell-depleted T cells, or PBMCs provided the cDNA or gDNA that served as material.

V shed 3 bases and J shed 8 bases, with 11 bases lying between them. Germline CDR1 reads MNHEY; CDR2 reads SMNVEV (reference sequence). The CDR3 consists of 14 residues. As handled by the study authors: It was from reference gene primer amplification that nucleated cell counts were estimated. The table came from immunoSEQ multiplex PCR; TCRdb's copy has only in-frame clones and leaves some out. Clone size and the V and J calls come from that table; the DNA yielded D and trimming. The data hold roughly 240,000 clones, with approximately 87% observed a single time. This TCR was recovered from a man aged 60-69 years who had recovered from COVID-19. Sequencing used peripheral blood. The V call is TRBV27, the J call TRBJ1-6; D is unclear. This chain's CDR3 is CASSFQALHSPLHF. The CDR3 DNA is TGTGCCAGCAGTTTTCAGGCCCTTCATTCACCCCTCCACTTT.